This TCR beta chain is drawn from a study of T cell changes during pregnancy in multiple sclerosis. This clone showed up many times. Sequencing used immunoSEQ multiplex PCR; TCRdb keeps in-frame clones, though not all of them. Of over 50,000 clones listed, around nine tenths were seen once; the top ten hold approximately 0.4%. The ends lost 4 bases at V and 5 bases at J; junction bases unmatched: 6. The CDR3 length is 13 residues. The germline gives CDR1 SGHRS, CDR2 YFSETQ. The specimen was CD4+ T cells from peripheral blood mononuclear cells, collected in the third trimester of pregnancy. The clonotype comes from a female donor with multiple sclerosis, enrolled in a pregnancy study. The V call is TRBV5-1, the J call TRBJ2-7, with TRBD1 matching 7 bases. CDR3 sequence reads: CASSPSTGNEQYF. CDR3 nucleotide sequence: TGCGCCAGCAGCCCCTCGACAGGGAACGAGCAGTACTTC.